This TCR beta chain was obtained from a study of blood T cells in healthy people across ages. Points from the study as a whole: Donor CMV status was unknown, possibly confounding expanded clonotype changes. Older individuals had lower TCR beta diversity per million T cells (the decline was roughly linear).

This clonotype appeared many times. Its antigen remains unidentified. For the second PCR, which ran for 7 to 11 cycles, a sample-barcoded 5' primer and a J-beta primer mix were used. Each CDR3 protein is one row after TCRdb ran MiXCR on the 5' RACE reads. This sample has around 670,000 distinct CDR3 sequences, with less than 35% found just once. The germline CDR1 and CDR2 sequences are SGHRS and YFSETQ. The CDR3 consists of 14 residues. The V and J ends lost 6 bases and 1 base, in that order; junction bases with no gene match: 4. Extracted total RNA amounted to at least 5.5 micrograms for each sample. V is TRBV5-1 and J is TRBJ2-3; TRBD2 matches 8 bases. What was sequenced was blood. The clonotype originates from a woman of 80 years or more in good health. The DNA of the CDR3 is TGCGCCAGCAACCCAGCGGGGGGCACAGATACGCAGTATTTT. As protein: CASNPAGGTDTQYF.